These T cell receptor beta chains were read from a single sample in a study of OX40 agonist ivuxolimab in advanced cancers. Clones were sequenced by immunoSEQ multiplex PCR, and TCRdb holds only the in-frame ones, with some missing. The data contain 22,000 or so clones, over 75% of them singletons. This specimen was CD4+ or CD8+ T cells sorted from blood, taken in a trial of the OX40 agonist ivuxolimab. The receptors here all came from an adult with an advanced solid tumor such as melanoma, head and neck, liver or kidney cancer. Each CDR3 is given without its conserved first and last residue. Fields, in order: V gene, CDR3 length, CDR3 protein.

>TRBV6-1|11
ATDRDSVYEQY
>TRBV10-1|16
ASSESVQGEAGANVLT
>TRBV9|9
ASTGGHEQF
>TRBV18|12
ASSPWEGVNEAF
>TRBV7-3|13
ASSLGGGSYNEQF
>TRBV10-3|11
GTSAASTDTQY
>TRBV7-9|10
ASSLNQVEAF
>TRBV11-2|12
ASSPSVRSGEQY
>TRBV18|13
ASSPPGRGGETQY
>TRBV19|15
ASSYIPSILAKNIQY
>TRBV27|12
ASSFHEGRGAQH
>TRBV11-3|13
ASSPGVALLEPQH
>TRBV27|14
ASSRHRAQGTDTQY
>TRBV7-9|10
ASSYRISEQF
>TRBV7-3|10
ASSLIGGEQY
>TRBV7-6|10
ASSSASYEQY
>TRBV7-3|14
ASSFRDREGTDTQY
>TRBV18|13
ASSLDRDGAYEQY
>TRBV9|14
ASSVDLAISYNEQF
>TRBV28|12
ASSLQGAAYEQY
>TRBV15|10
ATSRGDYEQY
>TRBV7-8|13
ASTLLGFSSYEQY
>TRBV6-5|13
AIQERGGVGETQY
>TRBV11-2|11
ASSLEPRRGYT
>TRBV7-9|16
ASSPPQPGTGSNEKLF
>TRBV7-2|12
ASSEGLSGNTIY
>TRBV6-1|11
ASSLSGPDGYT
>TRBV27|10
ASRDGSYEQY
>TRBV28|15
ASSYAGQSGRAREQY
>TRBV28|9
ASSFEGHWR
>TRBV10-1|14
ASSESGERRAYEQY
>TRBV10-1|11
ASSVDYTGELF
>TRBV2|13
ASSQRGDGGQPQH
>TRBV9|15
ASSPGVIDRAMTEAF
>TRBV4-1|11
ASSQDWGARQY
>TRBV27|13
ASSLGTGSTDTQY
>TRBV9|11
ASSVGSTYEQY
>TRBV29-1|12
SPDGGSVYNEQF
>TRBV4-2|13
ASSQVPDNHYEQY
>TRBV4-1|14
ASSPAGTRGGYEQY